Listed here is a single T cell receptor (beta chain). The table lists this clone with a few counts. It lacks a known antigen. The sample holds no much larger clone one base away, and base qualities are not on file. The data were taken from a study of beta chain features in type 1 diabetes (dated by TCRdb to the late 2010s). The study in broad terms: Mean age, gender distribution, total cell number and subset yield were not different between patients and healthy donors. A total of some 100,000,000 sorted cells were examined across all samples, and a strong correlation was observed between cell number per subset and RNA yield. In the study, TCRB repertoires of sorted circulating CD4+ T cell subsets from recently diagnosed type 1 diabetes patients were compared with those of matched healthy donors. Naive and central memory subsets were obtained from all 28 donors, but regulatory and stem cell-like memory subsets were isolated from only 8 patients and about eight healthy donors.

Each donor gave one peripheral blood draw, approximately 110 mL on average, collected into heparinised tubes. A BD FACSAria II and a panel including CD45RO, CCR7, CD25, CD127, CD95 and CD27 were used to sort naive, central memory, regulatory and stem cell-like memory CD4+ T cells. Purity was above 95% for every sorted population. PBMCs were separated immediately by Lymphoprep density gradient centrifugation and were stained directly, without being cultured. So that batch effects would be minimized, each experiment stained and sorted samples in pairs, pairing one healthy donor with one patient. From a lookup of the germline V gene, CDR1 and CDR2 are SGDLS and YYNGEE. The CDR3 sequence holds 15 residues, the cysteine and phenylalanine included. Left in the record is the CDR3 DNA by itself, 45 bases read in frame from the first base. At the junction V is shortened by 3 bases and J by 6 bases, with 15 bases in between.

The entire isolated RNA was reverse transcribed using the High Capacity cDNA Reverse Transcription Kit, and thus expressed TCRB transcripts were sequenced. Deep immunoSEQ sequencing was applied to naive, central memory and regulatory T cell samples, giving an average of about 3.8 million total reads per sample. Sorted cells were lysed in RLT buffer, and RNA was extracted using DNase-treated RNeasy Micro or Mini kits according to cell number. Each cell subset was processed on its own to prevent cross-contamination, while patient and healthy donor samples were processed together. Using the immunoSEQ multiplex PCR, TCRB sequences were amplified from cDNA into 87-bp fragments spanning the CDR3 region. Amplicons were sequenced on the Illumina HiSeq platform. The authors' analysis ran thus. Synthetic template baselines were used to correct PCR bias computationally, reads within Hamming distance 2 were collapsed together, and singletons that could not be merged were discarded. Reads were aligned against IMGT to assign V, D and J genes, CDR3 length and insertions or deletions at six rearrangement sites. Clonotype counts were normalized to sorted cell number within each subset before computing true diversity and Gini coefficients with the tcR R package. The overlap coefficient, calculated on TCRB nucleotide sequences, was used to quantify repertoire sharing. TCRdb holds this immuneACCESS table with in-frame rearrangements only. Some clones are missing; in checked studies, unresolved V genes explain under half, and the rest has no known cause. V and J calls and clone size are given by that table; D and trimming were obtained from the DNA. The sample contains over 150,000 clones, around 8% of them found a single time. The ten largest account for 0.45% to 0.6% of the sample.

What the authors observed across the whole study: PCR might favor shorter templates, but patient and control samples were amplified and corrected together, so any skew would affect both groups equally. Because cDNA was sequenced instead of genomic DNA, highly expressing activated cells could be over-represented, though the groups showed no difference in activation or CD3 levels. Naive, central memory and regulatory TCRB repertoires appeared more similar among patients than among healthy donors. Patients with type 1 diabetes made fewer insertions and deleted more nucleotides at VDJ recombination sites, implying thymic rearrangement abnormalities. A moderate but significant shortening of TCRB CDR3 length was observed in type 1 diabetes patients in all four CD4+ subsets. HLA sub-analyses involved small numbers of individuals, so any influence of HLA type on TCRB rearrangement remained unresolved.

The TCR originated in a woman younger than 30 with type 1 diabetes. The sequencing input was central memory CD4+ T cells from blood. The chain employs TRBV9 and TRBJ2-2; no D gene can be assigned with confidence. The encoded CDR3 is CASSADPTYSGELFF. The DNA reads TGTGCCAGCAGCGCCGACCCGACTTATTCCGGGGAGCTGTTTTTT.